This is a list of T cell receptor beta chains from one sample in a study of blood T cells in healthy people across ages. TCRdb redid the calling of the 5' RACE reads with MiXCR, one entry per CDR3 protein. The repertoire holds 1,500,000 or so distinct CDR3 sequences, approximately 59% seen once, with 6.5% to 8.5% in the top ten. The sample comprised blood. The receptors come from a man aged 18 to 35 in good health. CDR3s include the opening cysteine and the closing phenylalanine or tryptophan. A D gene is named only where the DNA matches it firmly. Clone size, where shown, is once, few, many, or a class for clones that have expanded.

d_gene	j_gene	v_gene	abundance	CDR3aa	CDR3nt
TRBD1	TRBJ1-1	TRBV6-2/TRBV6-3	NA	CATRDSVEGGRSFF	TGTGCCACGAGGGATTCGGTAGAAGGGGGCAGGTCTTTCTTT
NA	TRBJ1-2	TRBV29-1	NA	CSVEGAALGYTF	TGCAGCGTTGAAGGTGCAGCGTTAGGCTACACCTTC
NA	TRBJ2-5	TRBV27	NA	CAGSLGTLETQYF	TGTGCCGGCAGTTTAGGGACTTTAGAGACCCAGTACTTC
NA	TRBJ1-2	TRBV14	NA	CASSRGVDGYTF	TGTGCCAGCAGCCGGGGGGTAGATGGCTACACCTTC
NA	TRBJ2-1	TRBV6-2/TRBV6-3	NA	CASSYIAIANEQFF	TGTGCCAGCAGTTACATCGCAATAGCCAATGAGCAGTTCTTC
NA	TRBJ2-1	TRBV6-2/TRBV6-3	NA	CASRLVGVNEQFF	TGTGCCAGCAGGCTAGTTGGGGTCAATGAGCAGTTCTTC
NA	TRBJ1-2	TRBV5-1	NA	CASSPAAGVNYGYTF	TGCGCCAGCAGCCCCGCGGCGGGGGTTAACTATGGCTACACCTTC
TRBD1	TRBJ2-1	TRBV5-1	many	CASSLGQGTYNEQFF	TGCGCCAGCAGCTTGGGACAGGGGACCTACAATGAGCAGTTCTTC
NA	TRBJ1-5	TRBV7-9	NA	CASSPPYAPQHF	TGTGCCAGCAGCCCTCCCTATGCGCCCCAGCATTTT
NA	TRBJ2-2	TRBV29-1	NA	CSAGLQGYTGELFF	TGCAGCGCCGGCCTCCAAGGGTACACCGGGGAGCTGTTTTTT
NA	TRBJ2-5	TRBV6-6	NA	CASSAAWGRETQYF	TGTGCCAGCAGTGCCGCGTGGGGGCGGGAGACCCAGTACTTC
NA	TRBJ2-3	TRBV29-1	few	CSVEQTDTQYF	TGCAGCGTTGAACAGACAGATACGCAGTATTTT
NA	TRBJ1-1	TRBV5-1	NA	CASSLFPFDSERTEAFF	TGCGCCAGCAGCTTGTTCCCCTTCGACAGCGAGAGGACTGAAGCTTTCTTT
NA	TRBJ1-4	TRBV4-1	NA	CASSHHSATNEKLFF	TGCGCCAGCAGCCACCACAGTGCAACTAATGAAAAACTGTTTTTT
NA	TRBJ1-1	TRBV12-3/TRBV12-4	NA	CASSPIGFPGAEAFF	TGTGCCAGCAGCCCAATAGGCTTCCCAGGGGCTGAAGCTTTCTTT
NA	TRBJ2-2	TRBV6-2/TRBV6-3	once	CASSYSAGPSNTGELFF	TGTGCCAGCAGTTACAGCGCGGGACCGTCGAACACCGGGGAGCTGTTTTTT
NA	TRBJ1-4	TRBV6-6	NA	CASTDQTWGLGEKLFF	TGTGCCAGCACCGACCAAACATGGGGTTTGGGTGAAAAACTGTTTTTT
NA	TRBJ1-1	TRBV3-1	NA	CASSQPQGMNTEAFF	TGTGCCAGCAGCCAACCACAGGGCATGAACACTGAAGCTTTCTTT
NA	TRBJ2-7	TRBV20-1	NA	CSAREAQRIGYEQYF	TGCAGTGCTAGAGAGGCACAGAGGATAGGCTACGAGCAGTACTTC
NA	TRBJ1-6	TRBV5-5	NA	CASRDRNSPLHF	TGTGCCAGCAGAGACAGAAATTCACCCCTCCACTTT
NA	TRBJ2-1	TRBV29-1	few	CSVEYRGGAVNEQFF	TGCAGCGTTGAATATCGTGGAGGGGCGGTCAATGAGCAGTTCTTC
TRBD1	TRBJ2-2	TRBV6-5	NA	CASSYTEGQGYSGELFF	TGTGCCAGCAGTTACACGGAAGGACAGGGTTATTCCGGGGAGCTGTTTTTT
NA	TRBJ2-3	TRBV7-9	NA	CASSPRDVGASTDTQYF	TGTGCCAGCAGCCCCCGAGACGTCGGGGCAAGCACAGATACGCAGTATTTT
TRBD2	TRBJ2-3	TRBV5-1	NA	CASSSGLAGVVDTQYF	TGCGCCAGCAGCTCGGGACTAGCGGGAGTGGTAGATACGCAGTATTTT
NA	TRBJ2-2	TRBV20-1	NA	CSVLIGRELFF	TGCAGTGTATTGATAGGCCGGGAGCTGTTTTTT
NA	TRBJ2-1	TRBV7-9	NA	CASSPFGGSYNEQFF	TGTGCCAGCAGCCCCTTCGGTGGCTCCTACAATGAGCAGTTCTTC
NA	TRBJ1-2	TRBV29-1	few	CSVFIDRLYGYTF	TGCAGCGTATTTATCGACAGACTCTATGGCTACACCTTC
NA	TRBJ2-7	TRBV4-1	NA	CASSQGAARISYEQYF	TGCGCCAGCAGCCAAGGGGCCGCTAGAATCTCCTACGAGCAGTACTTC
NA	TRBJ2-4	TRBV29-1	NA	CSVESPVLAKNIQYF	TGCAGCGTGGAATCCCCTGTCCTAGCCAAAAACATTCAGTACTTC
TRBD2	TRBJ2-2	TRBV10-3	NA	CATIRQALPGGGELFF	TGTGCCACCATACGACAAGCTCTCCCGGGAGGTGGGGAGCTGTTTTTT
NA	TRBJ1-1	TRBV6-5	once	CATRSGSTEAFF	TGTGCCACCCGTTCGGGGTCCACTGAAGCTTTCTTT
NA	TRBJ2-7	TRBV10-3	few	CAIRGAGLYEQYF	TGTGCCATCAGAGGGGCAGGACTCTACGAGCAGTACTTC